These 28 T cell receptor beta chains originate from one sample sequenced in a study of radiation and T cells in renal cell carcinoma. Time point described: baseline pretreatment blood. Treatment given: 15 Gy SBRT to primary tumor, nephrectomy 4 weeks later. Libraries were prepared by immunoSEQ multiplex PCR; TCRdb keeps only in-frame clonotypes and omits some of them. This sample has 130,000 or so clones; 88% occur once, and the top ten carry more than 10%. The sequenced sample was blood, obtained from a patient whose treatment included radiotherapy and nephrectomy. These TCRs come from a woman in her forties or fifties with renal cell carcinoma.

The V gene is TRBV29-1, the J gene TRBJ1-1; no firm D call. This CDR3 comprises 16 residues. The V gene's germline CDR1 is SQVTM and CDR2 ANQGSEA. The V gene lost 1 base and the J gene lost 4 bases, with 19 bases spanning the gap. The CDR3 nucleotides read TGCAGCGTTGAAGGAGTACCTCCCCTGAGAAGCACTGAAGCTTTCTTT. Translated: CSVEGVPPLRSTEAFF.

The genes are TRBV29-1 and TRBJ1-2; D is unresolved. The germline CDR1 and CDR2 sequences are SQVTM and ANQGSEA. The CDR3 loop spans 12 amino acids. Trimming stripped 2 bases from V and 1 base from J, with 5 bases between. The CDR3 nucleotides are TGCAGCGTTGAACAGCTTAACTATGGCTACACCTTC. As protein: CSVEQLNYGYTF.

The chain carries TRBV9 and TRBJ2-3; 8 bases match TRBD1. The CDR3 runs 15 residues. Germline V gene data show CDR1 as SGDLS and CDR2 as YYNGEE. J gave up 5 bases and V 4 bases, and 9 bases lay outside the gene matches. The CDR3 coding sequence is TGTGCCAGCAGCACCACGGCAGGGGGCATAGATACGCAGTATTTT. It specifies CASSTTAGGIDTQYF.

The chain has TRBV12-5 and TRBJ2-3; D perhaps matches TRBD2 (6 bases). The CDR3 length is 19 residues. CDR1 is LGHNT, CDR2 FRNRAP, per germline. Trimming pared 6 bases from V and 2 bases from J, leaving 27 bases between. CDR3 DNA: TGTGCTAGTGGCCTCAGGGCGGGGATCGGGCTCCCGGCCACAGATACGCAGTATTTT. This codes for CASGLRAGIGLPATDTQYF.

The V gene is TRBV10-2, the J gene TRBJ1-6; 7 nucleotides match TRBD1. Germline assignment: CDR1 WSHSY and CDR2 SAAADI. The CDR3 covers 14 residues. The trim removed 7 bases at V and 4 bases at J, leaving 4 bases unmatched. For the CDR3, the DNA is TGCGCCAGCACAGGGACAGAGTATAATTCACCCCTCCACTTT. Amino acid sequence: CASTGTEYNSPLHF.

The chain is built from TRBV25-1 and TRBJ1-2; 7 positions agree with TRBD1. CDR1 is MGHDK, CDR2 SYGVNS, per germline. The CDR3 totals 13 residues. With 11 bases clipped from V and 2 bases from J, the junction kept 8 bases outside the gene matches. Written as DNA, the CDR3 is TGTGCCTCAGCGGCAGGGGGGAACTATGGCTACACCTTC. As protein: CASAAGGNYGYTF.

V and J are TRBV18 and TRBJ1-1, with 9 bases identical to TRBD1. The CDR3 has 17 residues. Trimming at V came to 1 base and at J to 5 bases, leaving 11 bases not matched to a gene. Germline V gene data show CDR1 as KGHSH and CDR2 as LQKENI. The CDR3 region is CASSPQKLTGGDTEAFF. The CDR3, as DNA: TGTGCCAGCTCACCACAAAAACTCACAGGGGGCGATACTGAAGCTTTCTTT.

V is TRBV27 and J is TRBJ1-5, with D perhaps TRBD1 (5 bases). Trimming stripped 6 bases from V and 14 bases from J, with 20 bases between. The CDR3 extends over 13 amino acids. Germline CDR1 reads MNHEY; CDR2 reads SMNVEV (reference sequence). CDR3 loop: CASSSSGRSWEHF. DNA for the CDR3: TGTGCCAGCAGCTCGTCGGGACGGAGCTGGGAGCATTTT.

This chain uses TRBV7-8 with TRBJ2-1; D is unresolved. The V end lost 7 bases, the J end lost 1 base, and 11 bases lay between the germline ends. The CDR3 sequence is 14 residues long. Germline V gene sequence: CDR1 SGHVS, CDR2 FQNEAQ. The CDR3 DNA sequence: TGTGCCAGCATCCCGGGTGGGTCCTACAATGAGCAGTTCTTC. As protein: CASIPGGSYNEQFF.

A remark on this clone: Being one base from a much bigger clone, this may be a read error. The chain is built from TRBV6-4 and TRBJ2-2; possibly TRBD1 or TRBD2 for D (6 bases each). Germline-derived CDR1 and CDR2 are MRHNA and SNTAGT. With 4 bases removed from V and 3 bases from J, the gap between germline ends came to 12 bases. The length of the CDR3 is 15 residues. The CDR3 region is CASSVQGGDTGELFF. CDR3 bases: TGTGCCAGCAGTGTACAGGGAGGCGACACCGGGGAGCTGTTTTTT.

The V and J genes are TRBV7-3 and TRBJ2-7, with 8 bases lining up with TRBD1. The germline CDR1 and CDR2 sequences are SGHTA and FQGTGA. V shed 5 bases, J shed 2 bases, and the junction held 8 bases outside the gene matches. The CDR3 consists of 15 residues. CDR3 protein: CASSISGTGTYEQYF. The CDR3 nucleotides are TGTGCCAGCAGCATCTCCGGGACAGGCACCTACGAGCAGTACTTC. Full variable domain (missing parts from reference TRBV7-3 and TRBJ2-7): GAGVSQTPSNKVTEKGKYVELRCDPISGHTALYWYRQSLGQGPEFLIYFQGTGAADDSGLPNDRFFAVRPEGSVSTLKIQRTERGDSAVYLCASSISGTGTYEQYFGPGTRLTVT.

This sequence joins TRBV5-1 and TRBJ1-2, with a tentative D call TRBD1 (5 bases). The CDR3 runs 13 residues. Germline V gene sequence: CDR1 SGHRS, CDR2 YFSETQ. V was trimmed by 0 bases and J by 9 bases, leaving 12 bases between them. CDR3 amino acids: CASSLVQGESYTF. CDR3 nucleotide sequence: TGCGCCAGCAGCTTGGTGCAGGGAGAAAGCTACACCTTC.

V gene TRBV5-1 combines with J gene TRBJ1-2; TRBD1 agrees at 8 bases. Trimming cost V 0 bases and J 3 bases; bases outside gene matches: 4. The CDR3 runs to 15 residues. Germline V CDR1 and CDR2: SGHRS, YFSETQ. CDR3 nucleotides: TGCGCCAGCAGCTTGGATCCAGGGGGCGACTATGGCTACACCTTC. Translating it yields CASSLDPGGDYGYTF.

The V gene is TRBV7-9, the J gene TRBJ1-2, with a possible D match to TRBD1 (5 bases). The CDR3 sequence is 12 residues long. Germline values: CDR1 SEHNR, CDR2 FQNEAQ (reference sequence). With 5 bases removed from V and 3 bases from J, the gap between germline ends came to 7 bases. The CDR3 sequence: CASSTGDYGYTF. In DNA, the CDR3 is TGTGCCAGCAGCACAGGAGACTATGGCTACACCTTC. Supplemented by reference TRBV7-9 and TRBJ1-2, the full variable domain reads DTGVSQNPRHKITKRGQNVTFRCDPISEHNRLYWYRQTLGQGPEFLTYFQNEAQLEKSRLLSDRFSAERPKGSFSTLEIQRTEQGDSAMYLCASSTGDYGYTFGSGTRLTVV.

CDR3 sequence reads: CASRTGLENTEAFF. CDR3 DNA: TGTGCCAGCAGGACAGGGTTGGAAAACACTGAAGCTTTCTTT. V and J are TRBV6-5 and TRBJ1-1; 7 nucleotides line up with TRBD1. The V and J ends lost 6 bases and 2 bases, in that order; junction bases with no gene match: 6. The V gene's germline CDR1 is MNHEY and CDR2 SVGAGI. There are 14 residues in the CDR3.

The genes are TRBV7-6 and TRBJ2-2; TRBD2 might be the D (5 bases). The germline V and J ends were trimmed by 1 base and 4 bases, with 13 bases remaining between them. The CDR3 loop spans 16 amino acids. CDR1 and CDR2 from the germline V gene are SGHVS and FNYEAQ. CDR3 region: CASSLGPFRGTGELFF. CDR3 sequence (DNA): TGTGCCAGCAGCTTAGGTCCTTTTCGGGGCACCGGGGAGCTGTTTTTT.

The gene calls are TRBV19 and TRBJ1-2; a possible D gene is TRBD1 (6 bases). The ends were cut back, 3 bases at V and 8 bases at J, with 13 bases in the middle. This CDR3 spans 13 amino acids. Germline V gene sequence: CDR1 LNHDA, CDR2 SQIVND (reference sequence). CDR3: CASSIGGGGGYTF. DNA for the CDR3: TGTGCCAGTAGTATTGGAGGGGGAGGCGGCTACACCTTC.

The V gene is TRBV2, the J gene TRBJ1-6; possible D gene TRBD1, 5 bases. V was trimmed by 7 bases and J by 4 bases, leaving 17 bases between them. Germline CDR1 and CDR2: SNHLY and FYNNEI. This CDR3 is built from 16 residues. CDR3 protein: CASTGVSGGYNSPLHF. As DNA, the CDR3 is TGTGCCAGCACTGGGGTCTCTGGGGGGTATAATTCACCCCTCCACTTT.

Details on this clone: Sequence at one end of the junction differs from germline and may be a read error. The chain uses TRBV7-7 and TRBJ2-1; TRBD1 matches 7 bases. The CDR3 loop spans 13 amino acids. From germline, CDR1 is SSHAT and CDR2 FNYEAQ (reference sequence). The CDR3 here is CASSPGTENEQFF. The CDR3 region has the DNA TGTGCTAGCAGCCCGGGGACAGAAAATGAGCAGTTCTTC.

This sequence joins TRBV5-1 and TRBJ1-6; D is undetermined. The CDR3 runs to 16 residues. The V gene's germline CDR1 is SGHRS and CDR2 YFSETQ. V was cut by 0 bases and J by 5 bases, with 12 bases left in between. In DNA, the CDR3 is TGCGCCAGCAGCTTGGTTTCGCAGCCTAATAATTCACCCCTCCACTTT. It codes for CASSLVSQPNNSPLHF.

In this sample, this clone turned up once. The chain has TRBV5-1 and TRBJ2-3, with TRBD1 as a possible D gene (6 bases). The germline V gene has CDR1 SGHRS and CDR2 YFSETQ. The CDR3 is made up of 15 amino acids. The V end lost 0 bases, the J end lost 0 bases, and 8 bases lay between the germline ends. Written as DNA, the CDR3 is TGCGCCAGCAGCTTGGCCAGGGGTAGCACAGATACGCAGTATTTT. This translates into CASSLARGSTDTQYF.

This sequence joins TRBV6-5 and TRBJ2-7; D possibly matches TRBD1 or TRBD2 (5 bases each). Germline-derived CDR1 and CDR2 are MNHEY and SVGAGI. The CDR3 extends over 14 amino acids. The V end was cut by 4 bases, the J end by 2 bases, with 12 bases between. The CDR3 DNA is TGTGCCAGCAGTTTAAGTCAGGGACCCTACGAGCAGTACTTC. Its translation is CASSLSQGPYEQYF.

The rearrangement uses TRBV6-5 and TRBJ2-5; D may be TRBD2 (6 bases). The CDR3 spans 14 residues. V dropped 5 bases and J dropped 1 base, with 11 bases sitting between them. From germline, CDR1 is MNHEY and CDR2 SVGAGI. CDR3 nucleotides: TGTGCCAGCAGTCTTTCTAGCGTCCAAGAGACCCAGTACTTC. Its protein is CASSLSSVQETQYF.

The V call is TRBV6-5, the J call TRBJ1-1, with TRBD1 matching over 8 bases. With V trimmed by 6 bases and J by 5 bases, 8 bases remained unmatched. Per the germline V gene, CDR1 is MNHEY and CDR2 is SVGAGI. CDR3 length: 14 residues. Here the CDR3 reads CASREHRGATEAFF. The CDR3 DNA sequence: TGTGCCAGCAGGGAGCACAGGGGGGCTACTGAAGCTTTCTTT.

The rearrangement uses TRBV18 and TRBJ1-1; 8 positions match TRBD1. J was trimmed by 5 bases and V by 8 bases; bases with no gene match: 10. The CDR3 runs to 14 residues. Per germline, CDR1 KGHSH and CDR2 LQKENI. CDR3 DNA sequence: TGTGCCAGCCGCACGCAGGGGGCGCGGACTGAAGCTTTCTTT. This translates into CASRTQGARTEAFF.

In its sample, this clone was seen a few times. The rearrangement joins TRBV4-2 to TRBJ1-2; D perhaps matches TRBD1 (5 bases). V was trimmed by 1 base and J by 8 bases, leaving 11 bases between them. This CDR3 has 13 residues. Germline loops: CDR1 LGHNA, CDR2 YNFKEQ. The CDR3 DNA is TGTGCCAGCAGCCAAGGTACCGGGGACGGCTACACCTTC. It codes for CASSQGTGDGYTF.

This sequence joins TRBV5-6 and TRBJ2-7; 8 bases match TRBD2. The length of the CDR3 is 16 residues. Germline trimming cut 1 base from V and 1 base from J; bases unmatched to any gene: 7. Germline CDR1 reads SGHDT; CDR2 reads YYEEEE. DNA of the CDR3: TGTGCCAGCAGCTTGTTGGACACTAGCGGATCCTACGAGCAGTACTTC. This codes for CASSLLDTSGSYEQYF. The whole variable domain, remainder taken from reference TRBV5-6 and TRBJ2-7, is DAGVTQSPTHLIKTRGQQVTLRCSPKSGHDTVSWYQQALGQGPQFIFQYYEEEERQRGNFPDRFSGHQFPNYSSELNVNALLLGDSALYLCASSLLDTSGSYEQYFGPGTRLTVT.

The chain uses TRBV5-6 and TRBJ1-1; no clear D. The CDR3 contains 14 residues. V lost 1 base and J lost 5, with 12 bases in between. Germline V gene lookup returns CDR1 SGHDT and CDR2 YYEEEE. CDR3 sequence: CASSLMEYGTEAFF. The CDR3 nucleotides read TGTGCCAGCAGCTTGATGGAATACGGGACTGAAGCTTTCTTT.